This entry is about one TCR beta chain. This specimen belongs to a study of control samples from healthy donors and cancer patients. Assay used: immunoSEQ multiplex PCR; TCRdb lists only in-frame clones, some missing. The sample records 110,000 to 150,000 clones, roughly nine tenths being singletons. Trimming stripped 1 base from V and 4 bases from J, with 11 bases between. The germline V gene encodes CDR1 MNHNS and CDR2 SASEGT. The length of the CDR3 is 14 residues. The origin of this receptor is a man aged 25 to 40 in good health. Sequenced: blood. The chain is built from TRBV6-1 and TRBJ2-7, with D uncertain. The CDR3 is CASSEVGRAYEQYF. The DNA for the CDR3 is TGTGCCAGCAGTGAAGTAGGCAGAGCTTACGAGCAGTACTTC.